The 32 T cell receptor beta chains below come from one sample, sequenced in a study of blood T cell repertoires in COVID-19. Sequencing was performed with immunoSEQ multiplex PCR; in TCRdb, only in-frame clones are kept and a portion is missing. The table shows some 260,000 clones, with 70% to 75% occurring only once. Material for sequencing was peripheral blood. These receptors were obtained from a woman of 80 years or more with acute or convalescent COVID-19.

The chain is built from TRBV29-1 and TRBJ2-7, with 7 bases matching TRBD2. The CDR3 loop spans 12 amino acids. V gave up 6 bases and J gave up 2 bases; unmatched junction bases: 4. Germline CDR1 and CDR2: SQVTM and ANQGSEA. CDR3 loop: CSVGRETYEQYF. The CDR3 DNA reads as TGCAGCGTGGGGAGGGAAACCTACGAGCAGTACTTC.

There are many counts of this clone. The chain combines TRBV5-1 with TRBJ2-6; no definite D call. This CDR3 comprises 14 residues. V lost 4 bases and J 0 bases, leaving 5 bases between the germline ends. Germline CDR1 is SGHRS and CDR2 is YFSETQ. Written as DNA, the CDR3 is TGCGCCAGCAGCATCAACTCTGGGGCCAACGTCCTGACTTTC. The encoded protein is CASSINSGANVLTF.

As concerns this clone: This sample includes further DNA sequences coding for the same CDR3. The V call is TRBV6-1, the J call TRBJ1-2; D unresolved. Between the trimmed V and J ends, which lost 3 bases and 2 bases, there was a span of 7 bases. Per the germline V gene, CDR1 is MNHNS and CDR2 is SASEGT. The CDR3 extends over 13 amino acids. The CDR3 nucleotides read TGTGCCAGCAGTGAGGCGGGGAACTATGGCTACACCTTC. It is translated as CASSEAGNYGYTF.

V is TRBV6-2 or TRBV6-3 and J is TRBJ2-7, with 10 bases fitting TRBD1. Germline V gives CDR1 MNHEY, CDR2 SVGEGT. Trimming took 4 bases from V and 4 from J; bases not matched to a gene: 10. The CDR3 totals 16 residues. CDR3 loop: CASSWTGTGVVYEQYF. In DNA, the CDR3 is TGTGCCAGCAGTTGGACGGGGACAGGGGTTGTGTACGAGCAGTACTTC.

The J gene is TRBJ2-3, the V gene TRBV7-3; TRBD2 is a possible D gene (6 bases). CDR3 size: 15 residues. Trimming took off 2 bases at V and 1 base at J, with 10 bases between the two ends. From germline, CDR1 is SGHTA and CDR2 FQGTGA. The CDR3 nucleotides read TGTGCCAGCAGCTTAGTCGGGGGTGGCACAGATACGCAGTATTTT. Residues: CASSLVGGGTDTQYF.

The chain links TRBV19 to TRBJ1-2, with D perhaps TRBD1 (6 bases). The CDR3 extends over 14 amino acids. Looked up from germline, CDR1 is LNHDA and CDR2 is SQIVND (reference sequence). V dropped 3 bases and J dropped 3 bases, with 11 bases sitting between them. The CDR3 spells CASSITGLDYGYTF. CDR3 bases: TGTGCCAGTAGTATCACAGGGCTGGACTATGGCTACACCTTC. Based on the CDR3 plus reference TRBV19 and TRBJ1-2, the full variable domain is DGGITQSPKYLFRKEGQNVTLSCEQNLNHDAMYWYRQDPGQGLRLIYYSQIVNDFQKGDIAEGYSVSREKKESFPLTVTSAQKNPTAFYLCASSITGLDYGYTFGSGTRLTVV.

The V call is TRBV6-2 or TRBV6-3, the J call TRBJ1-3; the D is unclear. The CDR3 sequence is 16 residues long. Germline CDR1 and CDR2: MNHEY and SVGEGT. The V end lost 4 bases, the J end lost 0 bases, and 13 bases lay between the germline ends. The CDR3 DNA follows: TGTGCCAGCAGTTCGGGAATACACCACTCTGGAAACACCATATATTTT. Amino acids: CASSSGIHHSGNTIYF.

The chain uses TRBV7-3 and TRBJ1-5; a weak D match, TRBD1 (5 bases). Germline assignment: CDR1 SGHTA and CDR2 FQGTGA. This CDR3 is built from 15 residues. V was clipped by 4 bases and J by 2 bases, with 12 bases between them. This chain's CDR3 is CASSSQWGGNQPQHF. CDR3 nucleotides: TGTGCCAGCAGCTCTCAGTGGGGGGGCAATCAGCCCCAGCATTTT. Full variable domain (missing parts from reference TRBV7-3 and TRBJ1-5): GAGVSQTPSNKVTEKGKYVELRCDPISGHTALYWYRQSLGQGPEFLIYFQGTGAADDSGLPNDRFFAVRPEGSVSTLKIQRTERGDSAVYLCASSSQWGGNQPQHFGDGTRLSIL.

This clone has just a few counts. This chain uses TRBV2 with TRBJ1-2; D unclear. Germline CDR1 is SNHLY and CDR2 is FYNNEI. Trimming removed 1 base from V and 4 bases from J, with 10 bases in between. The CDR3 covers 14 residues. CDR3 protein: CASSEGLRGYGYTF. The CDR3 DNA sequence: TGTGCCAGCAGTGAAGGTCTACGGGGCTATGGCTACACCTTC.

The V call is TRBV30, the J call TRBJ2-3; TRBD2 aligns across 7 bases. The CDR3 is made up of 16 amino acids. Germline V CDR1 and CDR2: GTSNPN, SVGIG (reference sequence). Germline trimming cut 1 base from V and 0 bases from J; bases unmatched to any gene: 7. As DNA, the CDR3 is TGTGCCTGGAGTGCGGGAGGTGTTGCCAGCACAGATACGCAGTATTTT. Residues: CAWSAGGVASTDTQYF. Full variable domain (remainder filled in from reference TRBV30 and TRBJ2-3): SQTIHQWPATLVQPVGSPLSLECTVEGTSNPNLYWYRQAAGRGLQLLFYSVGIGQISSEVPQNLSASRPQDRQFILSSKKLLLSDSGFYLCAWSAGGVASTDTQYFGPGTRLTVL.

The chain employs TRBV27 and TRBJ2-1; D is unresolved. CDR1 is MNHEY and CDR2 is SMNVEV in the germline V gene (reference sequence). The V and J ends lost 4 bases and 5 bases respectively, with 6 bases between them. This CDR3 is built from 12 residues. The CDR3 sequence is CASSSFDNEQFF. CDR3 coding DNA: TGTGCCAGCAGTTCTTTCGACAATGAGCAGTTCTTC.

The V and J genes are TRBV6-5 and TRBJ2-7, with 9 bases identical to TRBD1. CDR1 and CDR2 (germline): MNHEY, SVGAGI. The V gene end was trimmed by 7 bases and the J gene end by 4 bases; junction bases not matched to a gene: 11. The CDR3 has 15 residues. In DNA form, the CDR3 reads TGTGCCAGCACCCCAACCACCGGGACAGGGTACGAGCAGTACTTC. Protein: CASTPTTGTGYEQYF.

The sample holds a few counts of this clone. V and J are TRBV5-1 and TRBJ2-3; possible D gene TRBD2, 6 bases. V was clipped by 5 bases and J by 4 bases, with 14 bases between them. This CDR3 spans 14 amino acids. Looked up from germline, CDR1 is SGHRS and CDR2 is YFSETQ. The CDR3 DNA reads TGCGCCAGCAGACGGGAGAGTACAGCAGATACGCAGTATTTT. This encodes CASRRESTADTQYF.

The chain has TRBV7-2 and TRBJ2-3, with a tentative D call TRBD2 (7 bases). CDR3 length: 17 residues. V was trimmed by 1 base and J by 4 bases, leaving 18 bases between them. The germline CDR1 and CDR2 sequences are SGHTA and FQGNSA. CDR3: CASSLVGGGLRADTQYF. Here the CDR3 DNA reads TGTGCCAGCAGCTTAGTAGGGGGGGGCTTACGAGCAGATACGCAGTATTTT.

Only one count was recorded for this clone. This sequence joins TRBV6-5 and TRBJ2-2, with 7 bases matching TRBD1. CDR1 MNHEY and CDR2 SVGAGI come from the germline V gene. The CDR3 spans 15 residues. Losses at the gene ends were 6 bases for V and 1 base for J; bases not matched to a gene: 5. CDR3 residues: CASRRQGQNTGELFF. DNA of the CDR3: TGTGCCAGCAGGAGACAGGGACAGAACACCGGGGAGCTGTTTTTT.

Many counts were recorded for this clone. V is TRBV2 and J is TRBJ2-1; D is uncertain. The germline gives CDR1 SNHLY, CDR2 FYNNEI. The CDR3 extends over 14 amino acids. V was pared by 5 bases and J by 5 bases, with 13 bases between. CDR3 residues: CASSLQSFNNEQFF. CDR3 DNA: TGTGCCAGCAGTCTTCAGTCTTTTAACAATGAGCAGTTCTTC.

This sequence joins TRBV27 and TRBJ1-2, with D possibly being TRBD1 (5 bases). This CDR3 has 13 amino acids. From germline, CDR1 is MNHEY and CDR2 SMNVEV (reference sequence). V lost 4 bases to trimming and J lost 5 bases, with 11 bases between them. The CDR3 DNA follows: TGTGCCAGCAGTTCGGGGACTGAGTATGGCTACACCTTC. It translates to CASSSGTEYGYTF.

CDR3 nucleotide sequence: TGCGCCAGCAGCCCCCCAGGTCGGGGGAACACTGAAGCTTTCTTT. As protein: CASSPPGRGNTEAFF. V and J are TRBV5-1 and TRBJ1-1, with D hard to call. The CDR3 sequence is 15 residues long. The V end lost 4 bases, the J end lost 1 base, and 14 bases lay between the germline ends. Germline V CDR1 and CDR2: SGHRS, YFSETQ.

This clone was seen just once. The chain links TRBV9 to TRBJ1-3, with D perhaps TRBD1 (5 bases). V lost 4 bases and J lost 2, with 13 bases in between. The CDR3 has 15 amino acids. Germline CDR1 reads SGDLS; CDR2 reads YYNGEE. CDR3 bases: TGTGCCAGCAGCACCCGGGACTTAGCTGGAAACACCATATATTTT. This sequence encodes CASSTRDLAGNTIYF. Variable domain in full (rest from reference TRBV9 and TRBJ1-3): DSGVTQTPKHLITATGQRVTLRCSPRSGDLSVYWYQQSLDQGLQFLIQYYNGEERAKGNILERFSAQQFPDLHSELNLSSLELGDSALYFCASSTRDLAGNTIYFGEGSWLTVV.

This chain links TRBV6-2 or TRBV6-3 with TRBJ2-1; TRBD2 aligns across 16 bases. The CDR3 length is 20 residues. The ends lost 3 bases at V and 3 bases at J; junction bases unmatched: 11. CDR1 and CDR2 from the germline V gene are MNHEY and SVGEGT. CDR3 in DNA: TGTGCCAGCAGTTATGGGTTGGGACTAGCGGGGGGGCTTGGCTACAATGAGCAGTTCTTC. Translated: CASSYGLGLAGGLGYNEQFF.

The genes are TRBV21-1 and TRBJ1-6; the table's D call, TRBD1, has no DNA check behind it. TRBV21-1 is annotated as a pseudogene. The CDR3 covers 15 residues. DNA of the CDR3: TGTGCCAGCACCTCGGAGGACAGAGATAATTCACCCCTCCACTTT. Protein: CASTSEDRDNSPLHF.

The gene calls are TRBV5-6 and TRBJ1-3; D gene unclear. This CDR3 has 14 amino acids. Trimming removed 0 bases from V and 9 bases from J, with 13 bases in between. Per the germline V gene, CDR1 is SGHDT and CDR2 is YYEEEE. The DNA for the CDR3 is TGTGCCAGCAGCTTGGGGCAGGCCCGGGGCACCATATATTTT. It specifies CASSLGQARGTIYF.

This clone was counted once. V and J are TRBV10-2 and TRBJ2-7; 7 nucleotides agree with TRBD2. This CDR3 spans 15 amino acids. From germline, CDR1 is WSHSY and CDR2 SAAADI. The V segment lost 6 bases and the J segment 4 bases; nucleotides outside the gene matches: 12. CDR3 nucleotide sequence: TGCGCCAGCAGGGCCCCGGGCGGGAGAGGTTACGAGCAGTACTTC. Residues: CASRAPGGRGYEQYF.

The rearrangement links TRBV5-4 to TRBJ2-7, with 14 bases that match TRBD2. V shed 0 bases and J 4 bases; nucleotides not matched to a gene: 12. From germline, CDR1 is SGHNT and CDR2 YYREEE (reference sequence). The CDR3 has 19 residues. The CDR3 region is CASSLAAYGTSGSRYEQYF. For the CDR3, the DNA is TGTGCCAGCAGCTTGGCCGCATACGGGACTAGCGGGAGTAGGTACGAGCAGTACTTC.

The chain couples TRBV27 to TRBJ2-3; D is unresolved. The V end lost 5 bases, the J end lost 6 bases, and 15 bases lay between the germline ends. Germline loops: CDR1 MNHEY, CDR2 SMNVEV (reference sequence). The CDR3 spans 14 residues. For the CDR3, the DNA is TGTGCCAGCAGTCCGTATCCGTCGTTGGATACGCAGTATTTT. This codes for CASSPYPSLDTQYF.

This sequence joins TRBV7-2 and TRBJ2-5, with TRBD2 matching over 8 bases. The ends lost 2 bases at V and 7 bases at J; junction bases unmatched: 15. The CDR3 consists of 17 residues. CDR1 SGHTA and CDR2 FQGNSA come from the germline V gene. The DNA for the CDR3 is TGTGCCAGCAGCTTAAGTAGCGGGGTCCCTAAGATCGGGACCCAGTACTTC. Its protein is CASSLSSGVPKIGTQYF.

This clone was observed a handful of times. The rearrangement uses TRBV4-1 and TRBJ2-1; a possible D gene is TRBD1 (6 bases). This CDR3 is built from 17 residues. Germline assignment: CDR1 MGHRA and CDR2 YSYEKL. V was cut by 1 base and J by 1 base, with 14 bases left in between. CDR3 amino acids: CASSQGEGTTSYNEQFF. The CDR3 DNA reads as TGCGCCAGCAGCCAAGGCGAGGGGACAACGTCCTACAATGAGCAGTTCTTC.

This clone was counted between two and nine times. This chain joins TRBV18 and TRBJ1-2; perhaps TRBD1 as D (5 bases). Germline V lookup: CDR1 KGHSH, CDR2 LQKENI. The V end was cut by 2 bases, the J end by 7 bases, with 8 bases between. The CDR3 is 12 amino acids. This CDR3 is CASSPDRIGYTF. The CDR3 nucleotides are TGTGCCAGCTCACCAGACAGAATTGGCTACACCTTC.

This chain links TRBV4-3 with TRBJ2-3, with D tentatively TRBD2 (5 bases). The ends were cut back, 1 base at V and 1 base at J, with 12 bases in the middle. The germline CDR1 and CDR2 sequences are LGHNA and YSLEER. The CDR3 is made up of 16 amino acids. The CDR3 sequence: CASSQVSSWGTDTQYF. Here the CDR3 DNA reads TGCGCCAGCAGCCAAGTTTCTAGCTGGGGCACAGATACGCAGTATTTT.

The rearrangement links TRBV19 to TRBJ1-2; the match to TRBD1 covers 10 bases. Germline V lookup: CDR1 LNHDA, CDR2 SQIVND (reference sequence). V lost 3 bases to trimming and J lost 5 bases; unmatched junction nucleotides: 6. The CDR3 is made up of 15 amino acids. The DNA for the CDR3 is TGTGCCAGTAGTATCGTAGGGACAGGGGCATATGGCTACACCTTC. Translated: CASSIVGTGAYGYTF.

The gene calls are TRBV5-6 and TRBJ2-1, with a tentative D call TRBD2 (6 bases). This CDR3 contains 13 residues. In germline, CDR1 is SGHDT, CDR2 YYEEEE. V was cut by 2 bases and J by 10 bases, with 13 bases left in between. CDR3 region: CASSFFAEGEQFF. CDR3 DNA: TGTGCCAGCAGCTTCTTCGCGGAGGGAGAGCAGTTCTTC.

Comments on this clone: A junction boundary mismatches the germline segment, possibly from a read error. This chain connects TRBV7-3 to TRBJ2-7; TRBD2 agrees at 9 bases. CDR3 length: 13 residues. The germline V gene encodes CDR1 SGHTA and CDR2 FQGTGA. The CDR3 region has the DNA TGTGCCAGCAGCTTAAGTAGCGGGGGAACTATCAACTTC. Translation: CASSLSSGGTINF.